This TCR beta chain was recorded in a study of blood T cell repertoires in COVID-19. About the study: Collection of acute and convalescent COVID-19 samples took place in the United States, Italy and Spain. Sample material is recorded as cDNA or gDNA derived from T cells, B-cell-depleted T cells, or PBMCs.

Libraries were prepared by immunoSEQ multiplex PCR; TCRdb keeps only in-frame clonotypes and omits some of them. The data show approximately 38,000 clones, 70% to 90% seen once. Germline lookup yields CDR1 MDHEN and CDR2 SYDVKM. The germline V and J ends were trimmed by 5 bases and 4 bases, with 14 bases remaining between them. The CDR3 has 15 amino acids. The Seattle patients, enrolled during active infection, were followed longitudinally. The sequence derives from a man in his 60s with COVID-19, enrolled during active disease. The J gene is TRBJ1-4, the V gene TRBV28; maybe TRBD1 (6 bases). Sample: peripheral blood. The CDR3 protein is CASSRYREFNEKLFF. CDR3 in DNA: TGTGCCAGCAGTCGCTACAGGGAGTTTAATGAAAAACTGTTTTTT.